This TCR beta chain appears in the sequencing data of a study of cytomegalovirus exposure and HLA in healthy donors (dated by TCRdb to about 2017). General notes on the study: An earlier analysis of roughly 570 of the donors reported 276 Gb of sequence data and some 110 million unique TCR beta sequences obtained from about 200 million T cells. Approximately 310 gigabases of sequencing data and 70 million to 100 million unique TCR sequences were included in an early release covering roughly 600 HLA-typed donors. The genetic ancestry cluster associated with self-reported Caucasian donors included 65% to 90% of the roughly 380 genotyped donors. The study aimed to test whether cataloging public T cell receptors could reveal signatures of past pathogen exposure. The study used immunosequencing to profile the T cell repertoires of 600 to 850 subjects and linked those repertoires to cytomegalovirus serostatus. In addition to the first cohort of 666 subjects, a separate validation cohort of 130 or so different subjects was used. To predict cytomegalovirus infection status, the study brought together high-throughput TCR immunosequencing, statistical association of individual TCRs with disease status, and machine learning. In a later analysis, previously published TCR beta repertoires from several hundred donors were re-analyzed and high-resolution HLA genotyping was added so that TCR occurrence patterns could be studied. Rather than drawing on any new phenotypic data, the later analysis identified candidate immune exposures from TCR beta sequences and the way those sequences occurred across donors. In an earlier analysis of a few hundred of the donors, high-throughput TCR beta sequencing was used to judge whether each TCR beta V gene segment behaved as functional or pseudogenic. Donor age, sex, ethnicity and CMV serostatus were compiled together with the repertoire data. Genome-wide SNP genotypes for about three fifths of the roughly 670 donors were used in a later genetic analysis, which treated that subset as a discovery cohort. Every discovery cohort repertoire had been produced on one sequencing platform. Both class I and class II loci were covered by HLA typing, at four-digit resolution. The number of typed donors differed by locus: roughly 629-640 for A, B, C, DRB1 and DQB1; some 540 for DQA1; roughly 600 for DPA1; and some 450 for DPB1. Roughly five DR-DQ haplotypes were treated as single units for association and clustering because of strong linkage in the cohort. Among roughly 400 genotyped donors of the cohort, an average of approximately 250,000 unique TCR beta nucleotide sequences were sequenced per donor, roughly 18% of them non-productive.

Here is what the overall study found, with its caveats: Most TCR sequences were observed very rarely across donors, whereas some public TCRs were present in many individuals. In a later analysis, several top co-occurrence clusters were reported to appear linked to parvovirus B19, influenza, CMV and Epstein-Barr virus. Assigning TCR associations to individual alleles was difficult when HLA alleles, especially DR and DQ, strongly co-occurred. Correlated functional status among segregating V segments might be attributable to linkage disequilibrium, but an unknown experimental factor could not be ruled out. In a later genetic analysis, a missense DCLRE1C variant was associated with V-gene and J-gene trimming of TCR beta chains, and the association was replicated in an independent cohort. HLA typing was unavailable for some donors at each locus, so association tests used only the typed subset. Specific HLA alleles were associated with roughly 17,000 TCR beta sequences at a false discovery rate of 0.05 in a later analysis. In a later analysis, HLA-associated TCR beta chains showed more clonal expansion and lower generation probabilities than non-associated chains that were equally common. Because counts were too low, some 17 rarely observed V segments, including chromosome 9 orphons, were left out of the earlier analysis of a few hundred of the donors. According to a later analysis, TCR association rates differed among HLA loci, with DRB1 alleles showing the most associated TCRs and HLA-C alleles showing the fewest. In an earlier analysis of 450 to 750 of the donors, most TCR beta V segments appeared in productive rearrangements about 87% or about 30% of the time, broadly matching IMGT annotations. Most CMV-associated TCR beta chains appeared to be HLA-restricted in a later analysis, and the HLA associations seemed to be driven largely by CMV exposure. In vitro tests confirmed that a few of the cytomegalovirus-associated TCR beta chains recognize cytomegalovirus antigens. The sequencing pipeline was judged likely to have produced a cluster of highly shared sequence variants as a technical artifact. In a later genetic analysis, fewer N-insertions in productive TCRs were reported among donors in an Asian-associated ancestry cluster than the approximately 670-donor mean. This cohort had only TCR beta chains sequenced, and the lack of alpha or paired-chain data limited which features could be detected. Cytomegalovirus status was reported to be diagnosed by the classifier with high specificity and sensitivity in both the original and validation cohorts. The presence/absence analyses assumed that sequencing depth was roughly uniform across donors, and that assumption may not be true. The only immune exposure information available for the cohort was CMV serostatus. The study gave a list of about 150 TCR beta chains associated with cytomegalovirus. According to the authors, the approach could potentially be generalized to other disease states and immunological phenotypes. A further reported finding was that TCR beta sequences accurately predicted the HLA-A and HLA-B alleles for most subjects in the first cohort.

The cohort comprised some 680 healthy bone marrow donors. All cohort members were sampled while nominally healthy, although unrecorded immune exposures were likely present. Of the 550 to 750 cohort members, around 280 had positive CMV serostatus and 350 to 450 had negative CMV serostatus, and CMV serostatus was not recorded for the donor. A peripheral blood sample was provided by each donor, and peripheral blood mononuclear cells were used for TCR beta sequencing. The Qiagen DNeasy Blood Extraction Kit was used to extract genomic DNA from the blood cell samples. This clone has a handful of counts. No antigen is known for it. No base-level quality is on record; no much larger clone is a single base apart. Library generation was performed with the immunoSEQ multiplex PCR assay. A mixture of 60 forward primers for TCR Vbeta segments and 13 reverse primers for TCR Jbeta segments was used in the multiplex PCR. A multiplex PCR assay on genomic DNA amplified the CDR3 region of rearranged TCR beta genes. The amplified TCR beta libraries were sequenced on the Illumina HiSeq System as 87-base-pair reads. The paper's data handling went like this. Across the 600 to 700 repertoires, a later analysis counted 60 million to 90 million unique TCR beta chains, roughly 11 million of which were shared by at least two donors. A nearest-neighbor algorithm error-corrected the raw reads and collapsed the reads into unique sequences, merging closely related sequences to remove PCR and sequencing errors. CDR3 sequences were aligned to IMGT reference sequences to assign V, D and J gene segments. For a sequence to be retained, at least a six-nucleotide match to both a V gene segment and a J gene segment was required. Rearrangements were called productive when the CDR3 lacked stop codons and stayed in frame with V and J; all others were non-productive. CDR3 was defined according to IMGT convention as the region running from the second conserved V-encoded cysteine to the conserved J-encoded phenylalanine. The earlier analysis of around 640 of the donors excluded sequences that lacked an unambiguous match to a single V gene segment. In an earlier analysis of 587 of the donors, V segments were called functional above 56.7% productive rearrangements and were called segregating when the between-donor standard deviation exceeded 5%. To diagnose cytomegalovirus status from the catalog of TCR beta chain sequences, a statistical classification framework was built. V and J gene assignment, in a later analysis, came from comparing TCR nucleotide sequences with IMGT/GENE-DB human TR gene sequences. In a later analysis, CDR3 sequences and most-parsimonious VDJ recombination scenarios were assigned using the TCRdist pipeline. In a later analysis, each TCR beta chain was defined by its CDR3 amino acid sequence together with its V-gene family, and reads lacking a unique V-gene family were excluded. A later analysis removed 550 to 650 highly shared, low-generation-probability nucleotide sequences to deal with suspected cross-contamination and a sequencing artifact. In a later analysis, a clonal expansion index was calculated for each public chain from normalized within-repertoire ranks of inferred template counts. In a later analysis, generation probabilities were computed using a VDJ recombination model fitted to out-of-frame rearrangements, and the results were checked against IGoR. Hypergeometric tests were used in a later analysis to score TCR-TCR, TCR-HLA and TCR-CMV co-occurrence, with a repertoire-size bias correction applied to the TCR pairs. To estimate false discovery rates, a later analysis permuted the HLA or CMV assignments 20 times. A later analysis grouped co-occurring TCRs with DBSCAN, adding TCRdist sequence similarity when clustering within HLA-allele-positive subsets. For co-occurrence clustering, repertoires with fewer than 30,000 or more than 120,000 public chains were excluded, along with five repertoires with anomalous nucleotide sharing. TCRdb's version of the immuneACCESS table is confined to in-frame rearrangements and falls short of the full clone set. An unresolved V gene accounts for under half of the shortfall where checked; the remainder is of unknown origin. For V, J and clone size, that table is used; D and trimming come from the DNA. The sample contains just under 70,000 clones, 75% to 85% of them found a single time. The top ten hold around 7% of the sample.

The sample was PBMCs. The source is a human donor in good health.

The sequence in DNA is TGTGCCACATACCCAATCGGGGGGAGCACCGGGGAGCTGTTTTTT. Its protein product is CATYPIGGSTGELFF. The chain links TRBV27 with TRBJ2-2, and TRBD2 matches 7 of the central bases. For CDR1 and CDR2, the germline V gene (reference sequence) lists MNHEY and SMNVEV. V lost 10 bases and J lost 4 bases, and the count of bases not matched to a germline gene is 12. The CDR3 starts with the cysteine, ends with the phenylalanine, and has 15 residues. Just CDR3 DNA is preserved here, 45 bases in frame from base 1.